The T cell receptor (beta chain) described here comes from a study of T cells in Graves' hyperthyroidism and ophthalmopathy. Study conclusions and caveats: The majority of expanded thyroid clonotypes above 0.001 also appeared in blood.

TCR beta CDR3 region amplification was performed from RNA transcripts. The HTBI primer set served for first-round RT-PCR of the TCR CDR3. From the multiplex PCR reads, TCRdb called clonotypes with MiXCR, one entry per CDR3 protein. Here the sample spans roughly 250,000 distinct CDR3 sequences, 13% to 15% being singletons. The diagnoses drew upon clinical symptoms, serum thyroxine and TRAb, thyroid ultrasound and orbital computed tomography. The PBMCs had their origin in roughly 9.4 ml of fresh peripheral blood. In its sample, this clonotype was seen many times. What it binds is unknown. Sample: blood. The sequence was collected from a woman aged 40 to 49 with Graves' hyperthyroidism that later progressed to Graves' ophthalmopathy.

The CDR3 is CAWSVNEEQYF. CDR3 DNA: TGTGCCTGGAGTGTAAACGAAGAGCAGTACTTC. This sequence joins TRBV30 and TRBJ2-7; D is undetermined. The CDR3 is 11 residues long. Trimming took off 0 bases at V and 7 bases at J, with 7 bases between the two ends. Germline V gives CDR1 GTSNPN, CDR2 SVGIG (reference sequence).